Below are 20 T cell receptor beta chains sequenced from a single sample in a study of blood T cell repertoires in COVID-19. The table came from immunoSEQ multiplex PCR; TCRdb's copy has only in-frame clones and leaves some out. The table shows about 380,000 clones, with roughly 91% occurring only once. Sequenced material: PBMCs or T cells enriched from blood (not recorded which). All receptors derive from a woman younger than 35 who had recovered from COVID-19.

This chain connects TRBV28 to TRBJ1-6; TRBD1 aligns across 8 bases. Trimming at V came to 2 bases and at J to 0 bases, leaving 3 bases not matched to a gene. Germline V gives CDR1 MDHEN, CDR2 SYDVKM. The CDR3 extends over 17 amino acids. CDR3 nucleotide sequence: TGTGCCAGCAGTTTAGATGGGACAGGCTCCTATAATTCACCCCTCCACTTT. This gives the protein CASSLDGTGSYNSPLHF.

The V gene is TRBV11-2, the J gene TRBJ2-5; 9 bases are a match to TRBD2. The germline V gene encodes CDR1 SGHAT and CDR2 FQNNGV. Losses at the gene ends were 2 bases for V and 1 base for J; bases not matched to a gene: 5. The CDR3 spans 16 residues. CDR3 protein: CASSLWSSGGQETQYF. DNA for the CDR3: TGTGCCAGCAGCTTATGGAGTAGCGGGGGCCAAGAGACCCAGTACTTC.

V gene TRBV27 combines with J gene TRBJ2-1, with D perhaps matching TRBD2 (6 bases). The ends were cut back, 7 bases at V and 9 bases at J, with 22 bases in the middle. The CDR3 length is 15 residues. Per germline, CDR1 MNHEY and CDR2 SMNVEV (reference sequence). CDR3 residues: CASTPGGNQASEQFF. The CDR3, as DNA: TGTGCCAGCACCCCTGGGGGGAATCAGGCGAGTGAGCAGTTCTTC.

The chain uses TRBV30 and TRBJ1-1; tentative D call: TRBD1 (5 bases). CDR3 size: 12 residues. V was clipped by 4 bases and J by 5 bases, with 11 bases between them. Germline loops: CDR1 GTSNPN, CDR2 SVGIG (reference sequence). CDR3: CAWNGGWTEAFF. CDR3 nucleotides: TGTGCCTGGAACGGGGGATGGACTGAAGCTTTCTTT. The whole variable domain, filled in from reference TRBV30 and TRBJ1-1, reads SQTIHQWPATLVQPVGSPLSLECTVEGTSNPNLYWYRQAAGRGLQLLFYSVGIGQISSEVPQNLSASRPQDRQFILSSKKLLLSDSGFYLCAWNGGWTEAFFGQGTRLTVV.

The chain couples TRBV11-2 to TRBJ1-4; TRBD1 might be the D (6 bases). The CDR3 consists of 14 residues. V was shortened by 2 bases and J by 14 bases, with 18 bases between the two germline ends. Per germline, CDR1 SGHAT and CDR2 FQNNGV. For the CDR3, the DNA is TGTGCCAGCAGCTTATGGGACATCCCCCTGGGGCTGTTTTTT. Its protein product is CASSLWDIPLGLFF.

The rearrangement joins TRBV3-1 (or the pseudogene TRBV3-2) to TRBJ2-5, with 14 bases lining up with TRBD2. The CDR3 runs to 18 residues. Per germline, CDR1 LGHDT and CDR2 YNNKEL (reference sequence). Losses at the gene ends were 0 bases for V and 5 bases for J; bases not matched to a gene: 8. CDR3 sequence reads: CASSQDLRTSGGSETQYF. CDR3 bases: TGTGCCAGCAGCCAAGATCTTAGGACTAGCGGGGGGTCGGAGACCCAGTACTTC.

This chain links TRBV9 with TRBJ2-2, with D unresolved. The V gene's germline CDR1 is SGDLS and CDR2 YYNGEE. V was pared by 4 bases and J by 2 bases, with 12 bases between. The CDR3 is 15 amino acids. The CDR3 protein is CASSPPTPNTGELFF. The CDR3 DNA sequence: TGTGCCAGCAGCCCCCCCACTCCCAACACCGGGGAGCTGTTTTTT.

The rearrangement links TRBV10-3 to TRBJ1-5, with D perhaps matching TRBD1 (5 bases). The CDR3 is 14 residues long. CDR1 is ENHRY and CDR2 is SYGVKD in the germline V gene. V was clipped by 2 bases and J by 7 bases, with 12 bases between them. This CDR3 reads CAISEQGQRQPQHF. The CDR3 DNA reads as TGTGCCATCAGTGAGCAGGGCCAGAGGCAGCCCCAGCATTTT.

Only a few counts were recorded for this clone. The V and J genes are TRBV7-8 and TRBJ1-5; D unclear. Germline values: CDR1 SGHVS, CDR2 FQNEAQ. V was shortened by 1 base and J by 0 bases, with 4 bases between the two germline ends. The CDR3 runs to 14 residues. CDR3 amino acids: CASSLDGSNQPQHF. CDR3 DNA: TGTGCCAGCAGCTTAGACGGTAGCAATCAGCCCCAGCATTTT.

This rearrangement joins TRBV4-2 to TRBJ1-3, with 10 bases lining up with TRBD1. Per the germline V gene, CDR1 is LGHNA and CDR2 is YNFKEQ. V lost 1 base, J lost 3 bases, and 6 bases stayed unmatched. The CDR3 loop spans 17 amino acids. CDR3 nucleotides: TGTGCCAGCAGCCAAGGATACGGGACAGGGGTTGGAAACACCATATATTTT. This codes for CASSQGYGTGVGNTIYF.

This chain uses TRBV7-9 with TRBJ1-2; 9 positions agree with TRBD1. Unmatched junction bases numbered 16, after V lost 6 bases and J lost 14 bases. CDR1 is SEHNR, CDR2 FQNEAQ, per germline (reference sequence). The CDR3 is 14 amino acids. The CDR3 nucleotides are TGTGCCAGCAGTGCCCCACAGGGGGCCGGGGACTATACCTTC. This encodes CASSAPQGAGDYTF.

The gene calls are TRBV27 and TRBJ1-1, with 7 bases aligning to TRBD1. The CDR3 totals 13 residues. Germline CDR1 is MNHEY and CDR2 is SMNVEV (reference sequence). The V segment lost 5 bases and the J segment 6 bases; nucleotides outside the gene matches: 6. CDR3 residues: CASSPRQGPEAFF. In nucleotides, the CDR3 is TGTGCCAGCAGTCCTCGACAGGGCCCTGAAGCTTTCTTT.

This rearrangement joins TRBV5-6 to TRBJ2-1, with TRBD2 matching 16 bases. Germline V gene data show CDR1 as SGHDT and CDR2 as YYEEEE. V was clipped by 4 bases and J by 2 bases; unmatched bases: 6. This CDR3 is built from 18 residues. CDR3 residues: CASSMGLAGGFPYNEQFF. The CDR3 DNA follows: TGTGCCAGCAGCATGGGACTAGCGGGGGGGTTTCCCTACAATGAGCAGTTCTTC.

This clone was observed a few times. V is TRBV29-1 and J is TRBJ1-2; 10 bases fit TRBD1. The germline CDR1 and CDR2 sequences are SQVTM and ANQGSEA. CDR3 length equals 13 residues. V lost 7 bases and J lost 5; bases outside the gene matches: 7. The DNA for the CDR3 is TGCAGCGCCCAGACAGGGGGCGCGTATGGCTACACCTTC. Its translation: CSAQTGGAYGYTF.

V usage is TRBV3-1 (or the pseudogene TRBV3-2) and J usage is TRBJ1-3; D is unclear. This CDR3 spans 15 amino acids. CDR1 is LGHDT and CDR2 is YNNKEL in the germline V gene (reference sequence). V was trimmed by 1 base and J by 3 bases, leaving 10 bases between them. Here the CDR3 DNA reads TGTGCCAGCAGCCAAGGCCTGGAGAGTGGAAACACCATATATTTT. It encodes CASSQGLESGNTIYF.

The rearrangement joins TRBV7-9 to TRBJ1-1, with 7 bases matching TRBD1. The CDR3 is made up of 15 amino acids. V shed 7 bases, J shed 3 bases, and the junction held 11 bases outside the gene matches. The germline CDR1 and CDR2 sequences are SEHNR and FQNEAQ (reference sequence). The CDR3: CASNHQTGLDTEAFF. CDR3 DNA: TGTGCCAGCAACCACCAGACAGGGCTGGACACTGAAGCTTTCTTT.

The chain combines TRBV2 with TRBJ2-7; 12 bases are shared with TRBD1. The CDR3 spans 12 residues. The germline V gene encodes CDR1 SNHLY and CDR2 FYNNEI. V was clipped by 6 bases and J by 9 bases; unmatched bases: 3. CDR3 nucleotides: TGTGCCAGCAGGGGACAGGGGGCCGTGCAGTACTTC. It translates to CASRGQGAVQYF.

The rearrangement joins TRBV24-1 to TRBJ1-5; no reliable D call. This CDR3 is 12 amino acids long. CDR1 and CDR2 (germline): KGHDR, SFDVKD. V was trimmed by 8 bases and J by 4 bases, leaving 8 bases between them. CDR3 bases: TGTGCCACCACTACGAAAAATCAGCCCCAGCATTTT. It is translated as CATTTKNQPQHF.

CDR3 sequence (DNA): TGCGCCAGCAGCCAAGCGGGACAGGGGGCGTACGAGCAGTACTTC. This translates into CASSQAGQGAYEQYF. J is TRBJ2-7 and V is TRBV4-1; TRBD1 matches 12 bases. V lost 1 base and J lost 4; bases outside the gene matches: 2. Per germline, CDR1 MGHRA and CDR2 YSYEKL. The CDR3 has 15 amino acids.

The gene calls are TRBV19 and TRBJ1-2; 11 nucleotides line up with TRBD1. Trimming removed 1 base from V and 6 bases from J; junction bases left unmatched: 7. CDR3 length: 16 amino acids. CDR1 is LNHDA, CDR2 SQIVND, per germline (reference sequence). In nucleotides, the CDR3 is TGTGCCAGTAGTATAGTTCCCGGACAGGGGGCGGATGGCTACACCTTC. The encoded protein is CASSIVPGQGADGYTF. Supplemented by reference TRBV19 and TRBJ1-2, the full variable domain reads DGGITQSPKYLFRKEGQNVTLSCEQNLNHDAMYWYRQDPGQGLRLIYYSQIVNDFQKGDIAEGYSVSREKKESFPLTVTSAQKNPTAFYLCASSIVPGQGADGYTFGSGTRLTVV.